Reported below is one T cell receptor beta chain. TCR beta CDR3 regions were amplified from RNA. The HTBI primer set was used in a first-round RT-PCR of the TCR CDR3. TCRdb analysed the multiplex PCR reads with MiXCR anew, one entry per CDR3 protein. The sample has more than 250,000 distinct CDR3 sequences, over 12% seen once. This record belongs to a study of T cells in Graves' hyperthyroidism and ophthalmopathy. Background on the study: Peripheral blood specimens were obtained at initial diagnosis, prior to any treatment.

The receptor's source is a woman in her 50s with Graves' hyperthyroidism that later progressed to Graves' ophthalmopathy. The sequenced sample consisted of blood.

CDR3 nucleotide sequence: TGTGCCACCTCGGTTAACCGGCGGGACTATGGCTACACCTTC. Protein sequence: CATSVNRRDYGYTF. The chain recombines TRBV15 with TRBJ1-2; D is uncertain. In germline, CDR1 is LNHNV, CDR2 YYDKDF (reference sequence). The V and J ends lost 8 bases and 3 bases respectively, with 16 bases between them. This CDR3 is 14 amino acids long.